These 16 T cell receptor beta chains share one sample of origin, sequenced in a study of blood T cell repertoires in COVID-19. Libraries were prepared by immunoSEQ multiplex PCR; TCRdb keeps only in-frame clonotypes and omits some of them. Of around 100,000 clones listed, 75% to 85% are singletons. The sample taken for sequencing was peripheral blood. These receptor sequences come from a man between 65 and 85 years old with acute or convalescent COVID-19.

The chain couples TRBV12-3 or TRBV12-4 to TRBJ2-2; TRBD2 matches at 7 bases. The CDR3 runs 13 residues. The trim removed 7 bases at V and 5 bases at J, leaving 4 bases unmatched. CDR3 DNA: TGTGCCAGCACCCCGGGGGGTACCGGGGAGCTGTTTTTT. Encoded protein: CASTPGGTGELFF.

The chain couples TRBV3-1 (or the pseudogene TRBV3-2) to TRBJ2-7; 9 nucleotides align to TRBD1. The CDR3 covers 16 residues. Germline V gene data show CDR1 as LGHDT and CDR2 as YNNKEL (reference sequence). V lost 4 bases to trimming and J lost 4 bases; unmatched junction nucleotides: 11. CDR3 DNA sequence: TGTGCCAGCAGCCGCGGACAACAGGGGGCAACTTACGAGCAGTACTTC. Protein: CASSRGQQGATYEQYF.

The chain carries TRBV9 and TRBJ2-7; D might be TRBD1 (6 bases). V dropped 4 bases and J dropped 5 bases, with 13 bases sitting between them. Germline assignment: CDR1 SGDLS and CDR2 YYNGEE. There are 13 residues in the CDR3. CDR3 nucleotides: TGTGCCAGCAGCCTGATGACAGGACACGAGCAGTACTTC. This translates into CASSLMTGHEQYF.

The chain joins TRBV6-6 to TRBJ2-2; D is possibly TRBD2 (6 bases). V lost 6 bases and J lost 6, with 14 bases in between. CDR3 length equals 14 residues. CDR1 and CDR2 (germline): MNHNY, SVGAGI (reference sequence). The DNA for the CDR3 is TGTGCCAGCAGGGTGACGGGAGTGGCCGGGGAGCTGTTTTTT. It translates to CASRVTGVAGELFF.

CDR3 region: CAWSVSGQGYGYTF. CDR3 bases: TGTGCCTGGAGTGTATCGGGACAGGGCTATGGCTACACCTTC. V usage is TRBV30 and J usage is TRBJ1-2; 9 nucleotides align to TRBD1. Looked up from germline, CDR1 is GTSNPN and CDR2 is SVGIG (reference sequence). V was pared by 0 bases and J by 4 bases, with 3 bases of the junction left unmatched. This CDR3 is built from 14 residues.

This clone was seen a handful of times. The gene calls are TRBV28 and TRBJ1-1; D unresolved. Germline CDR1 reads MDHEN; CDR2 reads SYDVKM. V dropped 7 bases and J dropped 4 bases, with 7 bases sitting between them. This CDR3 is built from 11 residues. The CDR3 DNA reads as TGTGCCAGCACGCGGGGCACTGAAGCTTTCTTT. Protein product: CASTRGTEAFF.

The chain uses TRBV2 and TRBJ1-6; the match to TRBD1 covers 8 bases. Unmatched junction bases numbered 6, after V lost 8 bases and J lost 6 bases. CDR3 length: 14 residues. Germline V lookup: CDR1 SNHLY, CDR2 FYNNEI. The CDR3 loop reads CASGKQGGNSPLHF. DNA for the CDR3: TGTGCCAGCGGAAAACAGGGGGGTAATTCACCCCTCCACTTT.

The chain joins TRBV9 to TRBJ2-7; D call uncertain. The CDR3 contains 13 residues. Germline V gene data show CDR1 as SGDLS and CDR2 as YYNGEE. Trimming removed 4 bases from V and 0 bases from J, with 8 bases in between. CDR3 DNA sequence: TGTGCCAGCAGCCCGGAGCCCTCCTACGAGCAGTACTTC. Translation: CASSPEPSYEQYF. Drawing the rest from reference TRBV9 and TRBJ2-7, the complete variable domain is DSGVTQTPKHLITATGQRVTLRCSPRSGDLSVYWYQQSLDQGLQFLIQYYNGEERAKGNILERFSAQQFPDLHSELNLSSLELGDSALYFCASSPEPSYEQYFGPGTRLTVT.

This clone was seen a handful of times. The V call is TRBV3-1 (or the pseudogene TRBV3-2), the J call TRBJ1-2, with D unresolved. Trimming shortened V by 5 bases and J by 10 bases, and 14 bases separated the two germline ends. Per germline, CDR1 LGHDT and CDR2 YNNKEL (reference sequence). The CDR3 runs 12 residues. The CDR3 DNA follows: TGTGCCAGCAGCGCGAGACCGGCGGCCTACACCTTC. Its translation is CASSARPAAYTF.

This clone was detected only a few times. The chain combines TRBV28 with TRBJ1-1; 9 bases fit TRBD1. The CDR3 runs to 15 residues. The V gene end was trimmed by 6 bases and the J gene end by 1 base; junction bases not matched to a gene: 6. Germline V gene data show CDR1 as MDHEN and CDR2 as SYDVKM. The CDR3 DNA follows: TGTGCCAGCAGGGACAGGGGCTTATCGAACACTGAAGCTTTCTTT. This sequence encodes CASRDRGLSNTEAFF. The full variable domain, rest sourced from reference TRBV28 and TRBJ1-1, is DVKVTQSSRYLVKRTGEKVFLECVQDMDHENMFWYRQDPGLGLRLIYFSYDVKMKEKGDIPEGYSVSREKKERFSLILESASTNQTSMYLCASRDRGLSNTEAFFGQGTRLTVV.

This chain connects TRBV25-1 to TRBJ1-6; tentatively, D is TRBD1 (6 bases). This CDR3 is 15 amino acids long. V lost 6 bases and J lost 0, with 9 bases in between. The germline V gene has CDR1 MGHDK and CDR2 SYGVNS. The CDR3 coding sequence is TGTGCCAGCAGCACAGGGATCTCCTATAATTCACCCCTCCACTTT. This gives the protein CASSTGISYNSPLHF.

The chain is built from TRBV19 and TRBJ1-4; 10 bases agree with TRBD1. Unmatched junction bases numbered 4, after V lost 7 bases and J lost 8 bases. This CDR3 spans 13 amino acids. Looked up from germline, CDR1 is LNHDA and CDR2 is SQIVND (reference sequence). The CDR3, as DNA: TGTGCCAGTAAGGGACAGGGGACGGAAAAACTGTTTTTT. Residues: CASKGQGTEKLFF. Full variable domain (rest looked up from reference TRBV19 and TRBJ1-4): DGGITQSPKYLFRKEGQNVTLSCEQNLNHDAMYWYRQDPGQGLRLIYYSQIVNDFQKGDIAEGYSVSREKKESFPLTVTSAQKNPTAFYLCASKGQGTEKLFFGSGTQLSVL.

This sequence joins TRBV5-1 and TRBJ1-6; D call uncertain. The CDR3 has 15 residues. Trimming removed 2 bases from V and 4 bases from J, with 10 bases in between. The germline V gene has CDR1 SGHRS and CDR2 YFSETQ. CDR3 region: CASSLGGSYNSPLHF. CDR3 nucleotide sequence: TGCGCCAGCAGCTTAGGCGGCAGTTATAATTCACCCCTCCACTTT.

The chain uses TRBV3-1 (or the pseudogene TRBV3-2) and TRBJ1-6, with 10 bases lining up with TRBD1. The CDR3 sequence is 14 residues long. Trimming took 4 bases from V and 12 from J; bases not matched to a gene: 6. The germline gives CDR1 LGHDT, CDR2 YNNKEL (reference sequence). The DNA of the CDR3 is TGTGCCAGCAGCCGACAGGGGGCCCTGGAACCCCTCCACTTT. Its translation is CASSRQGALEPLHF.

This clone showed up just a few times. The chain links TRBV7-2 to TRBJ2-7, with 7 bases that match TRBD1. V lost 4 bases and J lost 0; bases outside the gene matches: 3. Germline lookup yields CDR1 SGHTA and CDR2 FQGNSA. The CDR3 is 14 residues long. For the CDR3, the DNA is TGTGCCAGCAGCTCAGGGGGTAACTCCTACGAGCAGTACTTC. Encoded protein: CASSSGGNSYEQYF.

Only one count was recorded for this clone. This chain connects TRBV5-1 to TRBJ2-4; D perhaps matches TRBD2 (6 bases). The CDR3 is made up of 16 amino acids. Trimming shortened V by 5 bases and J by 2 bases, and 17 bases separated the two germline ends. Per the germline V gene, CDR1 is SGHRS and CDR2 is YFSETQ. The CDR3 DNA is TGCGCCAGCAGTCCCACCGGGACTCTACCCAAAAACATTCAGTACTTC. It translates to CASSPTGTLPKNIQYF.